This T cell receptor (beta chain) originates from a study of PD-1 blockade in classical Hodgkin lymphoma. Study overall: Intravenous delivery of nivolumab at 3 mg/kg to patients occurred every 2 weeks. Broader study findings: Complete responders possessed baseline diversity comparable to newly diagnosed patients. Those patients who began receiving nivolumab less than 1 year after ASCT had lower diversity, and they were excluded.

CDR3 length equals 15 residues. The germline gives CDR1 SGHAT, CDR2 FQNNGV. V lost 5 bases and J lost 1, with 15 bases in between. Turning to this clone: No antigen is known for it.

Method: immunoSEQ multiplex PCR; TCRdb's copy keeps in-frame clones and lacks some. The sample gives around 28,000 clones, approximately 79% of which show up once; approximately 0.82% is in the top ten. Time point meaning: cycle 4 day 1 (C4D1), after more than five weeks of nivolumab. The patients all showed relapse after autologous stem cell transplantation, while their brentuximab vedotin exposure varied. Magnetic negative selection was used to purify CD4+ T cells from PBMCs that had been thawed. Each best response was a complete response, a partial response or progressive disease. The chain joins TRBV11-2 to TRBJ2-7; D is perhaps TRBD1 or TRBD2 (5 bases each). The specimen was CD4+ T cells from blood, collected before the fourth cycle of nivolumab. This clonotype originated in a human donor with classical Hodgkin lymphoma. As DNA, the CDR3 is TGTGCCAGCAGCCTAGGACACCGACTATCCTACGAGCAGTACTTC. Translated: CASSLGHRLSYEQYF.